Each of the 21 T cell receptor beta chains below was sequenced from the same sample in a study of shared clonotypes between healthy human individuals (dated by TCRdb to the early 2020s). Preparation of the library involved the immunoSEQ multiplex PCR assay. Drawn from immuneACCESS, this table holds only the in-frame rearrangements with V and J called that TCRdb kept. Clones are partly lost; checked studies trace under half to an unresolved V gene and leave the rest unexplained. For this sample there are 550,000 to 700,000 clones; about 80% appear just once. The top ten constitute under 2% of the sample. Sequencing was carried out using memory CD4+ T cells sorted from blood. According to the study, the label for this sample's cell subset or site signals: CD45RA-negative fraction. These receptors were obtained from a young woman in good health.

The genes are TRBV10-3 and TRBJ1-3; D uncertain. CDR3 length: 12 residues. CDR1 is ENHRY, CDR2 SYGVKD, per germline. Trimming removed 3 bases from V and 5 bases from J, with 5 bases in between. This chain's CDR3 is CAISEFRNTIYF. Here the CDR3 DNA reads TGTGCCATCAGTGAATTTCGAAACACCATATATTTT.

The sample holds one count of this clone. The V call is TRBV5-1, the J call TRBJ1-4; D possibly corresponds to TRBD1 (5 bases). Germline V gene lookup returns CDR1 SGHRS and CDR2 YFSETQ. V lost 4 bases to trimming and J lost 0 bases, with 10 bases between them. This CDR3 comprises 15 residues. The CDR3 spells CASSTGGATNEKLFF. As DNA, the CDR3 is TGCGCCAGCAGCACCGGGGGTGCAACTAATGAAAAACTGTTTTTT.

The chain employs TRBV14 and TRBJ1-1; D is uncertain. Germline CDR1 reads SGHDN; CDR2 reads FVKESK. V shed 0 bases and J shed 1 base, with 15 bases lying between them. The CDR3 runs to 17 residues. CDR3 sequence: CASSQDLVKGKNTEAFF. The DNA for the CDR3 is TGTGCCAGCAGCCAAGATCTTGTGAAGGGAAAGAACACTGAAGCTTTCTTT.

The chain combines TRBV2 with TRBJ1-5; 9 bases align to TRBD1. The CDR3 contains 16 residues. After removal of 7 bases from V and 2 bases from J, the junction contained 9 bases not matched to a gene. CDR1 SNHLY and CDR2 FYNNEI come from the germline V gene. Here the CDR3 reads CASTPGQGRGNQPQHF. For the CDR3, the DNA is TGTGCCAGCACTCCGGGACAGGGAAGAGGCAATCAGCCCCAGCATTTT.

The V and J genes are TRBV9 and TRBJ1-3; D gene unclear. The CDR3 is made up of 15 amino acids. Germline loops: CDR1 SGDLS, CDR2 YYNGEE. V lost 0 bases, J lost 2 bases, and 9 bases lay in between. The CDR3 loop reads CASSVELPPGNTIYF. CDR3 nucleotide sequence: TGTGCCAGCAGCGTAGAGCTACCCCCTGGAAACACCATATATTTT.

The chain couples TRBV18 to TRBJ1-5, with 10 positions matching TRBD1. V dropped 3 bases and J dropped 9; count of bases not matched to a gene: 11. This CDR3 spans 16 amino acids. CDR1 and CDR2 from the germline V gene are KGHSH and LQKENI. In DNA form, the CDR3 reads TGTGCCAGCTCACCCACGGGACAGGGGCTCTCCCGGCCCCAGCATTTT. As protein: CASSPTGQGLSRPQHF.

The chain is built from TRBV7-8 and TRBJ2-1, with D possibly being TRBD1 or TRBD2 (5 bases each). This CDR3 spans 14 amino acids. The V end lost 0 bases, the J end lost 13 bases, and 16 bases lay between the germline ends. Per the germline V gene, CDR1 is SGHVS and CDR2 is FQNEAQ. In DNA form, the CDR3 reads TGTGCCAGCAGCTTAGCAGTCCAGGGACGTTACCAGTTCTTC. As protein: CASSLAVQGRYQFF.

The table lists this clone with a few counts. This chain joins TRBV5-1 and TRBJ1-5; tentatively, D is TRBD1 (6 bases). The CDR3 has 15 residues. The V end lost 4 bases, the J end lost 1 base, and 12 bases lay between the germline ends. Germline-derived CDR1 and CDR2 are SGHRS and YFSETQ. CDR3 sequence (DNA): TGCGCCAGCAGCAAAAACACAGGGAGCAATCAGCCCCAGCATTTT. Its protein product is CASSKNTGSNQPQHF.

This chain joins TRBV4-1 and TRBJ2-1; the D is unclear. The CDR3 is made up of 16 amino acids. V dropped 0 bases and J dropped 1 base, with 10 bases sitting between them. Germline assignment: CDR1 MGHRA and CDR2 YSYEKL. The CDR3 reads CASSQDGLQSYNEQFF. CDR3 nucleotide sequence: TGCGCCAGCAGCCAAGATGGGTTACAATCCTACAATGAGCAGTTCTTC.

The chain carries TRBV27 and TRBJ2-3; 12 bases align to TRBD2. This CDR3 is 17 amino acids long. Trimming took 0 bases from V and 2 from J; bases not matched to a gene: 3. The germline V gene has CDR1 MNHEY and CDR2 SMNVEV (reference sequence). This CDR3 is CASSLSGLAGYTDTQYF. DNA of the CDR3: TGTGCCAGCAGTTTATCTGGACTAGCGGGATACACAGATACGCAGTATTTT.

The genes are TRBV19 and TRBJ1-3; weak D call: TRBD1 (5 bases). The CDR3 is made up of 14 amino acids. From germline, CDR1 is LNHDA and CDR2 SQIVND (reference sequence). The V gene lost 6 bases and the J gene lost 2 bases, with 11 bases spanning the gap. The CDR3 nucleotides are TGTGCCAGTAGCTCCTCGGGGGCTGGAAACACCATATATTTT. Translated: CASSSSGAGNTIYF. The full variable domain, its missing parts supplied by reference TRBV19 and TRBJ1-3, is DGGITQSPKYLFRKEGQNVTLSCEQNLNHDAMYWYRQDPGQGLRLIYYSQIVNDFQKGDIAEGYSVSREKKESFPLTVTSAQKNPTAFYLCASSSSGAGNTIYFGEGSWLTVV.

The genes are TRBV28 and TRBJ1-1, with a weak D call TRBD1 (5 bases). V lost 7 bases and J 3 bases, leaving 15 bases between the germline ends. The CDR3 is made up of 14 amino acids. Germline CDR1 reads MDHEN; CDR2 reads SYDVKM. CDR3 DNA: TGTGCCAGCACCCTTCGTCAGGGTTACACTGAAGCTTTCTTT. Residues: CASTLRQGYTEAFF.

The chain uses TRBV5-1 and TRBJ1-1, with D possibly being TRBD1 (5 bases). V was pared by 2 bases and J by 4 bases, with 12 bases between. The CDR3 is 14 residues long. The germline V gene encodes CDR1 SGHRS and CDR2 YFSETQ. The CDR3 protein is CASSFSGLSTEAFF. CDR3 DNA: TGCGCCAGCAGCTTCTCAGGGTTGAGCACTGAAGCTTTCTTT.

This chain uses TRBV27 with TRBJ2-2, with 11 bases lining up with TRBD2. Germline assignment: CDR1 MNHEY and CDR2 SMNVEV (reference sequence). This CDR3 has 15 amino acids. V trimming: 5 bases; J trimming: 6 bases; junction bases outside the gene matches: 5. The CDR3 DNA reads TGTGCCAGCAGTCCACTAGCGGGAGTTCCCGGGGAGCTGTTTTTT. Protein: CASSPLAGVPGELFF.

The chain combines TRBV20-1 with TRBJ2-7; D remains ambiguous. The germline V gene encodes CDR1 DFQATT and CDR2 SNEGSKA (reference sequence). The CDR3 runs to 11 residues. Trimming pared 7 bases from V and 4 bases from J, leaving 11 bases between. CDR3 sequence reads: CSVNSIYEQYF. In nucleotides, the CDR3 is TGCAGTGTTAATTCGATTTACGAGCAGTACTTC.

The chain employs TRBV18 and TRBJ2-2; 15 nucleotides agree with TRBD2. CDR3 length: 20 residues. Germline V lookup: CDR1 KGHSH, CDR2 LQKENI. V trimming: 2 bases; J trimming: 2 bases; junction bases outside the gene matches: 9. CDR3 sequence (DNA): TGTGCCAGCTCACCAGTGAGGACTAGCGGGAGGGCGACCAACACCGGGGAGCTGTTTTTT. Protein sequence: CASSPVRTSGRATNTGELFF.

CDR3 amino acids: CASRATDRHQPQHF. CDR3 nucleotide sequence: TGTGCCAGCAGGGCGACTGATCGGCATCAGCCCCAGCATTTT. The chain uses TRBV6-5 and TRBJ1-5; D call uncertain. The CDR3 has 14 amino acids. Germline V gives CDR1 MNHEY, CDR2 SVGAGI. Trimming stripped 6 bases from V and 5 bases from J, with 14 bases between.

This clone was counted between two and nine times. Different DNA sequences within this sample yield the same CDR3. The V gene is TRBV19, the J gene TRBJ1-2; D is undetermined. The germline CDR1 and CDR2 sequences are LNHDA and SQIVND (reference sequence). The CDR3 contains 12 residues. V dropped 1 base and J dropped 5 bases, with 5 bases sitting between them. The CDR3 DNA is TGTGCCAGTAGTATAGGGGATTATGGCTACACCTTC. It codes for CASSIGDYGYTF.

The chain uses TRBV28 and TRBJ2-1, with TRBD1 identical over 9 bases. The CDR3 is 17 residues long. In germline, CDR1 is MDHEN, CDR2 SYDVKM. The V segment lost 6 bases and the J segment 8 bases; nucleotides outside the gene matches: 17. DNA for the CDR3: TGTGCCAGCAGAGAAGGGCCGGGACAGGGTGGGCACGATGAGCAGTTCTTC. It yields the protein CASREGPGQGGHDEQFF. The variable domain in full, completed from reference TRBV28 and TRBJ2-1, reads DVKVTQSSRYLVKRTGEKVFLECVQDMDHENMFWYRQDPGLGLRLIYFSYDVKMKEKGDIPEGYSVSREKKERFSLILESASTNQTSMYLCASREGPGQGGHDEQFFGPGTRLTVL.

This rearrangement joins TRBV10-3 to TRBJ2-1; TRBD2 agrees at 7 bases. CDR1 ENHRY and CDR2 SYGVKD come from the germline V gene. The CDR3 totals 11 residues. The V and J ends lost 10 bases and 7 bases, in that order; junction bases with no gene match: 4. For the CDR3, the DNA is TGTGCCACCGGGACTACGAATGAGCAGTTCTTC. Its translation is CATGTTNEQFF.

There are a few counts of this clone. CDR3 in amino acids: CASSFSGTSVGETQYF. The CDR3 DNA is TGCGCCAGCAGCTTTTCCGGGACTAGCGTAGGAGAGACCCAGTACTTC. V and J are TRBV5-1 and TRBJ2-5; 10 nucleotides align to TRBD2. Germline CDR1 and CDR2: SGHRS and YFSETQ. V lost 2 bases, J lost 4 bases, and 8 bases stayed unmatched. CDR3 length: 16 residues.